The following is a T cell receptor (beta chain) sequence with its context. Its antigen remains undetermined. No much larger clone is present one base from it, and per-base qualities are unavailable. Each collaborating institution followed its own protocols to collect whole blood in K2EDTA tubes. For TCRbeta analysis, collaborators shipped samples as frozen whole blood, isolated PBMCs, or DNA extracted from either of those sample types. Its CDR3 holds 15 amino acids, cysteine through phenylalanine. Only CDR3 DNA is held: 45 bases, read in frame from base 1. For CDR1 and CDR2, the germline V gene lists KGHSH and LQKENI. Deletion took 2 bases off V and 13 bases off J, with a span of 23 bases between the germline ends. These data originate in a study of blood T cell repertoires in COVID-19 (dated by TCRdb to the early 2020s). A note on the overall study: The collaborator samples originated in the United States, Italy and Spain and spanned the acute and convalescent phases of COVID-19. The material from the prospective study consisted of cDNA or gDNA derived from T cells, B-cell-depleted T cells, or PBMCs. Deeply sampled blood TCRbeta repertoires from subjects exposed to, actively infected with, or recovered from COVID-19 were included in the dataset. The repertoires were released in a freely available public database meant as a resource for research on the immune response to SARS-CoV-2. The samples were drawn from two sources: the first 160 participants of the ongoing ImmuneRACE study, and fewer than 1,500 subjects contributed by 6 global collaborators. A de-identified subject ID, COVID-19 status, age in years and sex were almost always included in the sample metadata. Where available, HLA class I and class II types were taken from metadata supplied by the sample provider and were not determined by assay-based typing.

Study-level results and caveats: Clinical and demographic metadata were provided uncurated, with the amount varying by source and participant.

TCRbeta CDR3 regions were amplified from genomic DNA using the immunoSEQ Assay, a bias-controlled multiplex PCR. The paper's processing steps were these. The number of nucleated cells in each sample was estimated by amplification of reference gene primers within the assay. To quantify the absolute abundance of each unique TCRbeta CDR3 rearrangement, sequence reads were collapsed and filtered. For each sample, productive Simpson clonality was calculated as the square root of Simpson's diversity index across productive rearrangements. TCRdb provides this immuneACCESS table in a form limited to in-frame rearrangements. Some clones are lacking; in checked studies, under half of them reflect an unresolved V gene, and why the rest are absent is not known. The V and J calls and clone size are taken from that table; D and trimming were inferred from the DNA. The sample records some 73,000 clones, 73% of which are singletons. The top ten hold roughly a fifth of the sample.

The chain joins TRBV18 to TRBJ1-1, with TRBD1 perhaps the D gene, on 5 matching bases. What was sequenced was peripheral blood. This TCR derives from a man in his fifties or sixties with acute or convalescent COVID-19. The CDR3 corresponds to CASSPTKAGSGDVFF. The sequenced DNA is TGTGCCAGCTCACCAACAAAGGCAGGGTCGGGGGATGTTTTCTTT.